The 8 T cell receptor beta chains below all came from one sample that was sequenced in a study of cytomegalovirus exposure and HLA in healthy donors. 13 Jbeta primers and 60 Vbeta primers were used for the PCR. Sequencing was performed with immunoSEQ multiplex PCR; in TCRdb, only in-frame clones are kept and a portion is missing. The sample carries roughly 92,000 clones, under 90% recorded once. Sequenced sample: PBMCs. All receptors derive from a woman between 65 and 79 years old in good health and CMV-seropositive.

The V and J genes are TRBV4-1 and TRBJ2-3, with TRBD2 identical over 10 bases. Unmatched junction bases numbered 15, after V lost 4 bases and J lost 5 bases. The germline gives CDR1 MGHRA, CDR2 YSYEKL. The CDR3 has 18 residues. This CDR3 reads CASSPHGLAAGGLDTQYF. DNA of the CDR3: TGCGCCAGCAGCCCCCACGGACTAGCGGCTGGAGGGCTAGATACGCAGTATTTT.

This clone was seen once. The V gene is TRBV5-6, the J gene TRBJ2-1, with 8 nucleotides matching TRBD1. CDR1 is SGHDT, CDR2 YYEEEE, per germline. With V trimmed by 5 bases and J by 3 bases, 7 bases remained unmatched. The CDR3 has 15 residues. The CDR3 region is CASSYEGQDYNEQFF. The DNA of the CDR3 is TGTGCCAGCAGTTATGAGGGACAGGACTACAATGAGCAGTTCTTC.

The chain uses TRBV7-6 and TRBJ2-1, with 10 positions matching TRBD2. The CDR3 has 15 amino acids. Unmatched junction bases numbered 9, after V lost 5 bases and J lost 8 bases. Germline V lookup: CDR1 SGHVS, CDR2 FNYEAQ. In DNA form, the CDR3 reads TGTGCCAGCAGCCTAATAGCGGGAGGAGAATATGAGCAGTTCTTC. This encodes CASSLIAGGEYEQFF.

The genes are TRBV28 and TRBJ2-7, with 9 bases aligning to TRBD2. Trimming at V came to 6 bases and at J to 4 bases, leaving 16 bases not matched to a gene. This CDR3 region has 17 residues. Germline CDR1 MDHEN, CDR2 SYDVKM. The CDR3 DNA is TGTGCCAGCAGCCCACTCTCCCGCCTAGCGGGATGGTACGAGCAGTACTTC. Its protein product is CASSPLSRLAGWYEQYF.

The chain uses TRBV9 and TRBJ2-3, with a weak D call TRBD2 (6 bases). Trimming shortened V by 4 bases and J by 2 bases, and 14 bases separated the two germline ends. There are 15 residues in the CDR3. Per germline, CDR1 SGDLS and CDR2 YYNGEE. CDR3 sequence reads: CASSPTDYPTDTQYF. CDR3 nucleotides: TGTGCCAGCAGCCCCACGGACTATCCCACAGATACGCAGTATTTT.

In this sample, this clone turned up a few times. The chain joins TRBV19 to TRBJ1-2, with D possibly matching TRBD1 (6 bases). With 5 bases removed from V and 0 bases from J, the gap between germline ends came to 19 bases. The germline V gene encodes CDR1 LNHDA and CDR2 SQIVND (reference sequence). This CDR3 has 17 residues. The CDR3 protein is CASSSRTDFSSNYGYTF. The CDR3, as DNA: TGTGCCAGTAGTTCCCGGACAGATTTCTCCTCTAACTATGGCTACACCTTC. The variable domain in full, with the rest retrieved from reference TRBV19 and TRBJ1-2, is DGGITQSPKYLFRKEGQNVTLSCEQNLNHDAMYWYRQDPGQGLRLIYYSQIVNDFQKGDIAEGYSVSREKKESFPLTVTSAQKNPTAFYLCASSSRTDFSSNYGYTFGSGTRLTVV.

The chain carries TRBV5-1 and TRBJ1-5; D is perhaps TRBD1 (6 bases). The CDR3 length is 14 residues. The ends were cut back, 2 bases at V and 4 bases at J, with 10 bases in the middle. Germline loops: CDR1 SGHRS, CDR2 YFSETQ. Here the CDR3 DNA reads TGCGCCAGCAGCTTCGGAACAGGGAATCAGCCCCAGCATTTT. Translating gives CASSFGTGNQPQHF.

This clone was counted between two and nine times. The chain recombines TRBV2 with TRBJ2-5; 13 bases map to TRBD2. V shed 8 bases and J 4 bases; nucleotides not matched to a gene: 10. CDR3 size: 16 residues. The germline V gene has CDR1 SNHLY and CDR2 FYNNEI. CDR3 residues: CASGELAGGARETQYF. DNA for the CDR3: TGTGCCAGCGGGGAACTAGCGGGAGGGGCCCGAGAGACCCAGTACTTC.